This is a list of T cell receptor beta chains from one sample in a study of cytomegalovirus exposure and HLA in healthy donors. TCRdb's copy holds only in-frame clones and misses some; the assay was immunoSEQ multiplex PCR. This table holds about 62,000 clones, about 87% found once. Sequenced: PBMCs. These receptor sequences come from a man between 18 and 35 years old in good health and CMV-seronegative. Both conserved end residues are part of each CDR3. The D gene is left open where the match is weak. A clone size is listed for some rows: how often the clone was seen (once, few, many), or a class if it is expanded.

d_gene	abundance	j_gene	v_gene	CDR3nt	CDR3aa
TRBD2	-	TRBJ2-7	TRBV4-2	TGTGCCAGCAGTCCCAGCGGGGTCCCCTACGAGCAGTACTTC	CASSPSGVPYEQYF
-	-	TRBJ2-7	TRBV10-3	TGTGCCATCAGTGAGCCGCAAGTCACAGGCGGCCCCTACGAGCAGTACTTC	CAISEPQVTGGPYEQYF
TRBD1	-	TRBJ1-1	TRBV27	TGTGCCAGCAGTCTTACAGGGGGCGGGAACACTGAAGCTTTCTTT	CASSLTGGGNTEAFF
-	-	TRBJ1-3	TRBV6-1	TGTGCCAGCAGTGAATGGGTGAGGATTGGAAACACCATATATTTT	CASSEWVRIGNTIYF
-	few	TRBJ1-4	TRBV6-5	TGTGCCAGCAGTCTACAGGTCTTCGCTGAAAAACTGTTTTTT	CASSLQVFAEKLFF
-	-	TRBJ2-2	TRBV11-2	TGTGCCAGCAGCCCCGCCGGGGAGCTGTTTTTT	CASSPAGELFF
TRBD2	-	TRBJ2-3	TRBV6-1	TGTGCCAGCAGGGGACTAGCGGGGGGGCCAGATACGCAGTATTTT	CASRGLAGGPDTQYF
-	-	TRBJ2-7	TRBV27	TGTGCCAGCAGTTTATCGGGGCAGGGCAACGAGCAGTACTTC	CASSLSGQGNEQYF
TRBD1	-	TRBJ1-1	TRBV13	TGTGCCAGCAGCTCCGCATGGGACAGCTACACTGAAGCTTTCTTT	CASSSAWDSYTEAFF
-	-	TRBJ2-2	TRBV6-6	TGTGCCAGCAGTTACTCCGGGGATTGGGTCACCGGGGAGCTGTTTTTT	CASSYSGDWVTGELFF
-	-	TRBJ1-4	TRBV19	TGTGCCAGTAGTATTCCCAAGGGGAGAAAGCGGGGAACTAATGAAAAACTGTTTTTT	CASSIPKGRKRGTNEKLFF
TRBD1	-	TRBJ2-7	TRBV2	TGTGCCAGCAGAGAAGCCGGGACAGGGTTCTTC	CASREAGTGFF
-	-	TRBJ2-5	TRBV10-3	TGTGCCATCAGTGAGTCGTGGACAGATAAAGAGACCCAGTACTTC	CAISESWTDKETQYF
TRBD2	-	TRBJ2-3	TRBV10-3	TGTGCCATCAGTGAAGCTAGCGGGGGCACAGATACGCAGTATTTT	CAISEASGGTDTQYF
TRBD1	-	TRBJ2-7	TRBV7-8	TGTGCCAGCAGCTTAGCACGGGGTGGGACAGGGGTTTCCTACGAGCAGTACTTC	CASSLARGGTGVSYEQYF
-	-	TRBJ1-2	TRBV21-1	TGTGCCAGCAGCAAAGAGAGGAGGAGCTATGGCTACACCTTC	CASSKERRSYGYTF
-	few	TRBJ2-7	TRBV4-1	TGCGCCAGCAGCCACGTAACGCAGGGTGGATACGAGCAGTACTTC	CASSHVTQGGYEQYF
TRBD2	once	TRBJ2-7	TRBV4-1	TGCGCCAGCAGCCAAGGACTAGCGGGGTTCGAGCAGTACTTC	CASSQGLAGFEQYF
TRBD1	-	TRBJ2-1	TRBV9	TGTGCCAGCAGCGTAGCTCCAGGGACAGATGAGCAGTTCTTC	CASSVAPGTDEQFF
-	-	TRBJ2-7	TRBV11-1	TGTGCCAGCAGCGCCGTTGGGGGGAGCAACGAGCAGTACTTC	CASSAVGGSNEQYF
-	-	TRBJ1-2	TRBV6-4	TGTGCCAGCAGTAACTTCCAGGGAGGCTACACCTTC	CASSNFQGGYTF
TRBD1	-	TRBJ1-5	TRBV7-6	TGTGCCAGCAGCCGACAGGGTATCAATCAGCCCCAGCATTTT	CASSRQGINQPQHF
-	-	TRBJ1-1	TRBV7-3	TGTGCCAGCAGCTTAGGGCCAGGGCAGAACACTGAAGCTTTCTTT	CASSLGPGQNTEAFF
-	-	TRBJ1-5	TRBV7-9	TGTGCCACCGGACAGAGTAACAATCAGCCCCAGCATTTT	CATGQSNNQPQHF
TRBD2	-	TRBJ2-2	TRBV30	TGTGCCTGGAGTCCGCGGGGGGGCCTTGTTTGGGAGCTGTTTTTT	CAWSPRGGLVWELFF
-	once	TRBJ2-7	TRBV30	TGTGCCTGGAGTCCCTTTGGAGGGGGGGCCTACGAGCAGTACTTC	CAWSPFGGGAYEQYF
-	-	TRBJ1-5	TRBV5-1	TGCGCCAGCAGCTTGACGGGTCTGGATAGCAATCAGCCCCAGCATTTT	CASSLTGLDSNQPQHF